These 23 T cell receptor beta chains were all obtained from the same sample, sequenced in a study of T cells in Graves' hyperthyroidism and ophthalmopathy. Amplification of TCR beta CDR3 regions used RNA as the template. First-round RT-PCR targeting the TCR CDR3 was performed with the HTBI primer set. One entry per CDR3 protein, called by TCRdb with MiXCR from the multiplex PCR reads. In the table there are around 700,000 distinct CDR3 sequences, roughly 20% of which are singletons. The source material was blood. The receptors come from a woman in her 50s with Graves' hyperthyroidism that later progressed to Graves' ophthalmopathy.

In this sample, this clonotype turned up a few times. The chain has TRBV7-8 and TRBJ2-1; 7 bases agree with TRBD2. The CDR3 is made up of 20 amino acids. The junction had 17 bases not matched to a gene; V was cut back by 0 bases and J by 3 bases. Germline-derived CDR1 and CDR2 are SGHVS and FQNEAQ. As DNA, the CDR3 is TGTGCCAGCAGCTTAGCTCGGGGCCTTTCAAGCGGGAATCGCTACAATGAGCAGTTCTTC. Amino acid sequence: CASSLARGLSSGNRYNEQFF.

V and J are TRBV6-1 and TRBJ2-3; 8 bases align to TRBD2. V was pared by 6 bases and J by 4 bases, with 9 bases of the junction left unmatched. Germline lookup yields CDR1 MNHNS and CDR2 SASEGT. The CDR3 length is 15 residues. In nucleotides, the CDR3 is TGTGCCAGCAGGTCCACGGGGGGGCTAGCAGATACGCAGTATTTT. It encodes CASRSTGGLADTQYF.

A note on this clonotype: A much larger clone lies one base from this, so it may be a read error. The gene calls are TRBV12-3 or TRBV12-4 and TRBJ1-1; D not resolved. This CDR3 contains 14 residues. CDR3 in amino acids: CASSFFSANTEDFF. CDR3 sequence (DNA): TGTGCCAGCAGTTTTTTCTCGGCGAACACTGAAGATTTCTTT.

The chain couples TRBV15 to TRBJ1-1; D is uncertain. The germline V gene encodes CDR1 LNHNV and CDR2 YYDKDF (reference sequence). With 3 bases removed from V and 4 bases from J, the gap between germline ends came to 9 bases. The CDR3 sequence is 13 residues long. The CDR3 nucleotides are TGTGCCACCAGCAGTAGCCGAGGCACTGAAGCTTTCTTT. Protein product: CATSSSRGTEAFF.

Details on this clonotype: Just one base apart from a much larger clone, this may be a read error. The rearrangement links TRBV20-1 to TRBJ1-2; 7 positions match TRBD1. With 6 bases clipped from V and 1 base from J, the junction kept 5 bases outside the gene matches. This CDR3 has 13 residues. Germline CDR1 reads DFQATT; CDR2 reads SNEGSKA (reference sequence). Written as DNA, the CDR3 is TGCAGTGCGGGGACAGAGGGTAACTATGGCTACACCTTC. Encoded protein: CSAGTEGNYGYTF.

There are a few counts of this clonotype. The chain couples TRBV7-9 to TRBJ1-2; 10 nucleotides align to TRBD1. This CDR3 spans 16 amino acids. Per the germline V gene, CDR1 is SEHNR and CDR2 is FQNEAQ (reference sequence). J was trimmed by 5 bases and V by 5 bases; bases with no gene match: 11. The CDR3 DNA is TGTGCCAGCAGCAGCGTTGAGGGGACAGGGGCTTATGGCTACACCTTC. It specifies CASSSVEGTGAYGYTF.

V is TRBV9 and J is TRBJ1-2; perhaps TRBD1 as D (5 bases). The CDR3 runs 16 residues. V was cut by 3 bases and J by 1 base, with 16 bases left in between. The germline gives CDR1 SGDLS, CDR2 YYNGEE. For the CDR3, the DNA is TGTGCCAGCAGCGAGAGTGGGGCAGTCCTTAACTATGGCTACACCTTC. Its translation is CASSESGAVLNYGYTF.

This clonotype was picked up many times. The gene calls are TRBV12-3 or TRBV12-4 and TRBJ1-6, with TRBD1 matching over 7 bases. The CDR3 contains 13 residues. Germline trimming cut 5 bases from V and 14 bases from J; bases unmatched to any gene: 9. This CDR3 reads CASSVTGTLTLHF. As DNA, the CDR3 is TGTGCCAGCAGTGTGACAGGGACTCTGACCCTCCACTTT.

This clonotype appeared many times. The CDR3 sequence: CASSQWEDTWGSPLHF. In nucleotides, the CDR3 is TGTGCCAGCAGCCAATGGGAAGATACCTGGGGGTCACCCCTCCACTTT. This chain links TRBV3-1 with TRBJ1-6, with a possible D match to TRBD1 (5 bases). This CDR3 has 16 amino acids. Per the germline V gene, CDR1 is LGHDT and CDR2 is YNNKEL (reference sequence). V was pared by 2 bases and J by 10 bases, with 18 bases between.

This chain links TRBV12-3 or TRBV12-4 with TRBJ2-3; D call uncertain. The length of the CDR3 is 14 residues. V lost 2 bases to trimming and J lost 6 bases, with 12 bases between them. The CDR3 sequence is CASSLSGPLDTQYF. The CDR3 nucleotides read TGTGCCAGCAGTTTAAGTGGACCCCTGGATACGCAGTATTTT.

This clonotype was seen ten or more times. This chain links TRBV5-1 with TRBJ1-1; a weak D match, TRBD1 (6 bases). This CDR3 spans 15 amino acids. Per germline, CDR1 SGHRS and CDR2 YFSETQ. With 0 bases removed from V and 2 bases from J, the gap between germline ends came to 11 bases. CDR3 region: CASSLAFRGNTEAFF. CDR3 bases: TGCGCCAGCAGCTTGGCCTTCAGGGGAAACACTGAAGCTTTCTTT.

This clonotype was seen a few times. This chain joins TRBV4-1 and TRBJ1-1, with no clear D. This CDR3 contains 12 residues. V was shortened by 1 base and J by 7 bases, with 7 bases between the two germline ends. Germline loops: CDR1 MGHRA, CDR2 YSYEKL. The CDR3 is CASSQGGLEAFF. The DNA for the CDR3 is TGCGCCAGCAGCCAAGGAGGGCTTGAAGCTTTCTTT.

This clonotype has ten or more counts. The chain employs TRBV20-1 and TRBJ2-7; maybe TRBD2 (6 bases). This CDR3 region has 13 residues. Looked up from germline, CDR1 is DFQATT and CDR2 is SNEGSKA (reference sequence). Trimming took off 6 bases at V and 4 bases at J, with 16 bases between the two ends. CDR3 amino acids: CSAAGDSLYEQYF. The CDR3 nucleotides are TGCAGTGCCGCCGGGGACTCCCTATACGAGCAGTACTTC.

This clonotype was observed at least ten times. The genes are TRBV5-5 and TRBJ1-6; D is possibly TRBD1 (5 bases). The CDR3 is 14 residues long. Trimming removed 4 bases from V and 9 bases from J, with 14 bases in between. CDR1 is SGHKS and CDR2 is YYEKEE in the germline V gene (reference sequence). The CDR3 loop reads CASSLRGEASPLHF. As DNA, the CDR3 is TGTGCCAGCAGCCTACGAGGGGAGGCTTCACCCCTCCACTTT. Filled out from reference TRBV5-5 and TRBJ1-6, the complete variable domain reads DAGVTQSPTHLIKTRGQQVTLRCSPISGHKSVSWYQQVLGQGPQFIFQYYEKEERGRGNFPDRFSARQFPNYSSELNVNALLLGDSALYLCASSLRGEASPLHFGNGTRLTVT.

This chain links TRBV19 with TRBJ2-1, with D tentatively TRBD2 (5 bases). Looked up from germline, CDR1 is LNHDA and CDR2 is SQIVND (reference sequence). The V end was cut by 3 bases, the J end by 2 bases, with 8 bases between. The CDR3 is made up of 14 amino acids. The CDR3 region is CASSMVAPYNEQFF. For the CDR3, the DNA is TGTGCCAGTAGTATGGTAGCGCCCTACAATGAGCAGTTCTTC.

J is TRBJ1-1 and V is TRBV5-8; D unresolved. Trimming removed 5 bases from V and 0 bases from J, with 14 bases in between. The CDR3 consists of 15 residues. Per the germline V gene, CDR1 is SGHTS and CDR2 is YDEGEE. CDR3 amino acids: CASSLTGIMNTEAFF. The CDR3, as DNA: TGTGCCAGCAGTTTAACCGGGATTATGAACACTGAAGCTTTCTTT.

The genes are TRBV4-1 and TRBJ2-7, with D perhaps TRBD1 (6 bases). The CDR3 has 15 amino acids. Germline lookup yields CDR1 MGHRA and CDR2 YSYEKL. Trimming stripped 4 bases from V and 1 base from J, with 14 bases between. This chain's CDR3 is CASSRGQLNSYEQYF. Here the CDR3 DNA reads TGCGCCAGCAGCCGCGGACAGTTAAATTCCTACGAGCAGTACTTC.

This clonotype was found many times. This chain uses TRBV3-1 with TRBJ1-1; tentatively, D is TRBD1 (6 bases). The CDR3 runs 15 residues. Germline V gene lookup returns CDR1 LGHDT and CDR2 YNNKEL (reference sequence). The V end lost 4 bases, the J end lost 4 bases, and 16 bases lay between the germline ends. The CDR3 sequence: CASSLTGTASTEAFF. The CDR3 region has the DNA TGTGCCAGCAGCCTTACAGGGACGGCGAGCACTGAAGCTTTCTTT.

This clonotype was detected only a few times. The chain links TRBV20-1 to TRBJ2-1; D not resolved. V gave up 6 bases and J gave up 8 bases, with 8 bases separating them. Germline CDR1 reads DFQATT; CDR2 reads SNEGSKA (reference sequence). CDR3 length: 10 amino acids. Here the CDR3 reads CSASHHEQFF. DNA for the CDR3: TGCAGTGCCAGCCATCATGAGCAGTTCTTC.

The rearrangement joins TRBV6-6 to TRBJ2-7; no clear D. The germline CDR1 and CDR2 sequences are MNHNY and SVGAGI (reference sequence). V shed 0 bases and J shed 5 bases, with 5 bases lying between them. The CDR3 spans 12 residues. The CDR3 loop is CASSYSRDEQYF. CDR3 sequence (DNA): TGTGCCAGCAGTTACTCGCGTGACGAGCAGTACTTC.

Remarks on this clonotype: A much larger clone is a single base away; this may be a read error. The chain couples TRBV2 to TRBJ2-3; D gene uncertain. The V and J ends lost 11 bases and 1 base respectively, with 22 bases between them. Germline V gives CDR1 SNHLY, CDR2 FYNNEI. This CDR3 is 16 amino acids long. The CDR3 DNA reads as TGTGCCGGCGGAGTCGCCTTTGGAGAGGGCACAGATACGCAGTATTTT. It yields the protein CAGGVAFGEGTDTQYF.

V gene TRBV6-4 combines with J gene TRBJ2-3; 14 positions agree with TRBD2. The CDR3 extends over 15 amino acids. Losses at the gene ends were 2 bases for V and 5 bases for J; bases not matched to a gene: 0. Germline V lookup: CDR1 MRHNA, CDR2 SNTAGT. The CDR3 coding sequence is TGTGCCAGCAGTGACGGGACTAGCGGGGGAGATACGCAGTATTTT. Its translation: CASSDGTSGGDTQYF.

The CDR3 region has the DNA TGCAGCGTTGTCTGGGAAACCAAGGGGACCCAGTACTTC. As protein: CSVVWETKGTQYF. The chain joins TRBV29-1 to TRBJ2-5; D call uncertain. Trimming cost V 4 bases and J 7 bases, with 16 bases left between them. The CDR3 length is 13 residues. Germline CDR1 SQVTM, CDR2 ANQGSEA.